The present entry profiles one T cell receptor (beta chain) with its context. There were TCR beta CDR3 regions amplified from RNA transcripts. TCR CDR3 regions were first amplified by RT-PCR with HTBI primers. MiXCR was run by TCRdb on the multiplex PCR reads, yielding one entry per CDR3 protein. This sample yields 400,000 to 500,000 distinct CDR3 sequences, of which approximately 15% are seen a single time; 4% to 6.5% belongs to the top ten. The source of the sample is a study of T cells in Graves' hyperthyroidism and ophthalmopathy. Germline-derived CDR1 and CDR2 are LNHDA and SQIVND (reference sequence). The CDR3 is 14 amino acids. V gave up 3 bases and J gave up 6 bases, with 12 bases separating them.

The V call is TRBV19, the J call TRBJ2-4; D call uncertain. This clonotype originated in a woman aged 18-35 years with Graves' hyperthyroidism. Sequencing was carried out using blood. The CDR3 protein is CASSMDELRNIQYF. As DNA, the CDR3 is TGTGCCAGTAGTATGGACGAGCTGAGAAACATTCAGTACTTC.